The clone carrying this T cell receptor (beta chain) was detected once. Its matching antigen is unknown. This record comes from a study of cytomegalovirus exposure and HLA in healthy donors. Study results and caveats: Most of the CMV-associated TCR beta chains (in a later analysis) appeared to be HLA-restricted.

PCR was performed using 60 Vbeta and 13 Jbeta primers. Generated by immunoSEQ multiplex PCR, the TCRdb table keeps only in-frame clones and is missing some. The sample records approximately 130,000 clones, roughly four fifths being singletons. This CDR3 spans 14 amino acids. Trimming cost V 8 bases and J 0 bases, with 11 bases left between them. Looked up from germline, CDR1 is MDHEN and CDR2 is SYDVKM. This chain uses TRBV28 with TRBJ1-5, with D perhaps matching TRBD1 (5 bases). The sequence derives from a man in his forties in good health and CMV-seronegative. The sample consisted of PBMCs. CDR3: CASQNGGSNQPQHF. CDR3 nucleotides: TGTGCCAGCCAAAACGGGGGTAGCAATCAGCCCCAGCATTTT. The full variable domain, with the rest looked up from reference TRBV28 and TRBJ1-5, is DVKVTQSSRYLVKRTGEKVFLECVQDMDHENMFWYRQDPGLGLRLIYFSYDVKMKEKGDIPEGYSVSREKKERFSLILESASTNQTSMYLCASQNGGSNQPQHFGDGTRLSIL.